This is a list of T cell receptor beta chains from one sample in a study of response to subunit inactivated influenza vaccine. A single record per CDR3 protein comes from TCRdb applying MiXCR to the RT-PCR reads. The sample lists a few hundred thousand distinct CDR3 sequences, roughly 9.8% occurring once. The sequencing used PBMCs from blood, collected more than 35 days after vaccination. Every receptor here comes from a man between 50 and 59 years old who received an inactivated influenza vaccine. Each CDR3 is given with its conserved first and last residue. A D gene is named only where the DNA matches it firmly. For some rows the clone size is stated as once, few or many, or as a class when expanded; others skip it.

TRBJ2-5,NA,TRBV5-1,many,CASSSTSLQETQYF,TGCGCCAGCAGCTCCACTTCCTTACAAGAGACCCAGTACTTC
TRBJ2-7,NA,TRBV7-2,few,CASSFEGGTYEQYF,TGTGCCAGCAGCTTCGAGGGGGGAACCTACGAGCAGTACTTC
TRBJ2-3,NA,TRBV10-2,NA,CASSEGVGSTDTQYF,TGCGCCAGCAGTGAGGGGGTAGGGAGCACAGATACGCAGTATTTT
TRBJ1-4,NA,TRBV20-1,many,CSARLSSTNEKLFF,TGCAGTGCTCGCCTGAGTTCAACTAATGAAAAACTGTTTTTT
TRBJ2-2,NA,TRBV11-2,few,CASSQKRLPSIGELFF,TGTGCCAGCAGCCAAAAAAGGTTACCATCCATCGGGGAGCTGTTTTTT
TRBJ2-1,TRBD2,TRBV12-3/TRBV12-4,few,CASGTTSGNLYNEQFF,TGTGCCAGCGGTACCACTAGCGGGAATCTTTACAATGAGCAGTTCTTC
TRBJ2-7,TRBD1,TRBV12-3/TRBV12-4,NA,CASSPLTGAHEQYF,TGTGCCAGCAGTCCACTGACAGGGGCGCACGAGCAGTACTTC
TRBJ1-1,TRBD1,TRBV29-1,few,CSVEEQKPGQANTEAFF,TGCAGCGTTGAAGAGCAAAAACCGGGACAGGCCAACACTGAAGCTTTCTTT
TRBJ2-2,NA,TRBV20-1,few,CSAPKGTVGELFF,TGCAGTGCCCCGAAAGGGACCGTCGGGGAGCTGTTTTTT
TRBJ1-6,NA,TRBV7-9,many,CASSLTNSPLHF,TGTGCCAGCAGCCTCACAAATTCACCCCTCCACTTT
TRBJ2-2,TRBD2,TRBV20-1,NA,CSAVNYSGRAPTYGELFF,TGCAGTGCTGTGAATTATAGCGGGAGGGCCCCGACGTACGGGGAGCTGTTTTTT
TRBJ2-1,NA,TRBV7-9,few,CAGTKADLSYNEQFF,TGTGCCGGCACGAAAGCTGACCTCTCCTACAATGAGCAGTTCTTC
TRBJ1-1,NA,TRBV24-1,few,CATSGYGGREAFF,TGTGCCACCAGTGGGTACGGGGGAAGAGAAGCTTTCTTT
TRBJ1-2,NA,TRBV12-3/TRBV12-4,few,CASSLRVGGGPNYGYTF,TGTGCCAGCAGTTTAAGGGTCGGGGGGGGCCCAAACTATGGCTACACCTTC
TRBJ2-1,NA,TRBV14,few,CASSQERDNEQFF,TGTGCCAGCAGCCAAGAGCGGGACAATGAGCAGTTCTTC
TRBJ2-1,TRBD1,TRBV27,few,CASSLAPRGQDLYNEQFF,TGTGCCAGCAGTTTAGCCCCTCGAGGACAGGACCTCTACAATGAGCAGTTCTTC
TRBJ2-3,NA,TRBV29-1,NA,CSVWSVGNRGTDTQYF,TGCAGCGTATGGTCAGTTGGGAACCGTGGGACAGATACGCAGTATTTT
TRBJ2-2,NA,TRBV9,NA,CASSVDVGFTGELFF,TGTGCCAGCAGCGTAGATGTTGGTTTCACCGGGGAGCTGTTTTTT
TRBJ2-1,NA,TRBV27,many,CASADTDRRAGEQFF,TGTGCCAGCGCCGATACCGATAGGAGGGCCGGTGAGCAGTTCTTC
TRBJ2-3,NA,TRBV4-2,few,CASSQEPRDSYTDTQYF,TGTGCCAGCAGCCAAGAACCAAGGGACTCCTACACAGATACGCAGTATTTT
TRBJ2-1,NA,TRBV2,NA,CASSLSYRSYNEQFF,TGTGCCAGCAGTCTATCTTATCGATCATACAATGAGCAGTTCTTC
TRBJ2-3,NA,TRBV20-1,NA,CSASGVPGRETDTQYF,TGCAGTGCTAGTGGAGTCCCAGGACGAGAGACAGATACGCAGTATTTT
TRBJ1-1,NA,TRBV14,NA,CASSQGFANTEAFF,TGTGCCAGCAGCCAGGGGTTCGCGAACACTGAAGCTTTCTTT
TRBJ1-2,NA,TRBV12-3/TRBV12-4,many,CASSFNWYGYTF,TGTGCCAGCAGTTTTAACTGGTATGGCTACACCTTC
TRBJ2-6,NA,TRBV5-5,many,CASSFQGSGANVLTF,TGTGCCAGCAGCTTCCAGGGCTCTGGGGCCAACGTCCTGACTTTC
TRBJ2-1,TRBD1,TRBV7-9,few,CASSQTIGTGGNEQFF,TGTGCCAGCAGCCAGACGATCGGGACAGGGGGCAATGAGCAGTTCTTC
TRBJ2-2,TRBD2,TRBV5-1,many,CASSLSLAGDGELFF,TGCGCCAGCAGCTTGTCTCTAGCGGGAGACGGGGAGCTGTTTTTT
TRBJ1-5,NA,TRBV5-1,NA,CASSSGVGNQPQHF,TGCGCCAGCAGCTCAGGGGTAGGGAATCAGCCCCAGCATTTT
TRBJ2-1,NA,TRBV4-3,many,CASSQGRGQYNEQFF,TGCGCCAGCAGCCAGGGTCGAGGACAGTACAATGAGCAGTTCTTC
TRBJ2-2,TRBD2,TRBV4-3,few,CASSLNEAGVTGELFF,TGCGCCAGCAGCCTAAACGAAGCGGGAGTAACCGGGGAGCTGTTTTTT
TRBJ1-1,NA,TRBV19,NA,CASSKGPGQAFF,TGTGCCAGTAGTAAGGGGCCCGGCCAAGCTTTCTTT
TRBJ2-1,NA,TRBV20-1,few,CSARGDTGFGNEQFF,TGCAGTGCTAGAGGCGATACAGGGTTTGGCAATGAGCAGTTCTTC
TRBJ2-2,NA,TRBV4-3,many,CASSQEGVQTGELFF,TGCGCCAGCAGCCAAGAGGGGGTACAAACCGGGGAGCTGTTTTTT
TRBJ2-1,NA,TRBV20-1,many,CSARAGHNEQFF,TGCAGTGCTAGAGCGGGCCACAATGAGCAGTTCTTC
TRBJ1-3,NA,TRBV12-3/TRBV12-4,many,CASSSPGRGNTIYF,TGTGCCAGCAGCAGTCCCGGGAGAGGAAACACCATATATTTT
TRBJ2-1,TRBD2,TRBV9,NA,CASSELATLNEQFF,TGTGCCAGCAGCGAACTAGCGACGCTCAATGAGCAGTTCTTC
TRBJ2-5,NA,TRBV5-1,few,CASSLMAIQETQYF,TGCGCCAGCAGCTTGATGGCAATCCAAGAGACCCAGTACTTC
TRBJ1-2,NA,TRBV12-3/TRBV12-4,few,CASRGIVSLYGYTF,TGTGCCAGCAGAGGGATCGTATCCCTCTATGGCTACACCTTC